A single sample gave rise to the 28 T cell receptor beta chains below, sequenced in a study of spatial heterogeneity in lung cancer. General study points: Counts of expanded alpha and beta TCRs within tumors tracked the tumor nonsynonymous mutation count.

The time point here: sample taken at primary tumor resection. TCRdb re-called the 5' RACE reads with MiXCR, one entry per CDR3 protein. The table includes around 10,000 distinct CDR3 sequences, roughly 13% detected once. These receptors are not linked to any known antigen. Sequenced material: lung tumor tissue, taken at surgery. These receptors all stem from a male donor with early-stage non-small cell lung cancer.

This clonotype was recorded at least ten times. The V gene is TRBV11-2, the J gene TRBJ2-1; 8 nucleotides agree with TRBD2. V was clipped by 0 bases and J by 9 bases; unmatched bases: 7. This CDR3 is 15 amino acids long. Germline CDR1 is SGHAT and CDR2 is FQNNGV. The CDR3 nucleotides read TGTGCCAGCAGCTTAGATCACGGACTAGCCGGTGAGCAGTTCTTC. Translated: CASSLDHGLAGEQFF.

This clonotype came up many times. The chain links TRBV4-1 to TRBJ2-5; possibly TRBD1 for D (6 bases). Between the trimmed V and J ends, which lost 1 base and 5 bases, there was a span of 17 bases. CDR1 is MGHRA, CDR2 YSYEKL, per germline. The CDR3 loop spans 16 amino acids. The CDR3 loop is CASSQVRGGSSETQYF. The DNA of the CDR3 is TGCGCCAGCAGCCAAGTGCGAGGGGGTAGTTCGGAGACCCAGTACTTC.

This clonotype has ten or more counts. The chain joins TRBV5-6 to TRBJ1-1; D remains unclear. CDR3 length: 13 residues. Germline V gene sequence: CDR1 SGHDT, CDR2 YYEEEE. The V and J ends lost 2 bases and 1 base respectively, with 6 bases between them. CDR3 bases: TGTGCCAGCAGCTTTGGCCAGAACACTGAAGCTTTCTTT. Translation: CASSFGQNTEAFF.

At least ten counts were recorded for this clonotype. The chain employs TRBV5-4 and TRBJ2-1, with 11 nucleotides matching TRBD2. Germline CDR1 and CDR2: SGHNT and YYREEE (reference sequence). The CDR3 sequence is 15 residues long. With V trimmed by 5 bases and J by 5 bases, 6 bases remained unmatched. The CDR3 loop is CASRLAGEPHNEQFF. Written as DNA, the CDR3 is TGTGCCAGCAGACTAGCGGGAGAACCCCACAATGAGCAGTTCTTC. Using reference TRBV5-4 and TRBJ2-1 for the parts outside the CDR3, the full variable domain is ETGVTQSPTHLIKTRGQQVTLRCSSQSGHNTVSWYQQALGQGPQFIFQYYREEENGRGNFPPRFSGLQFPNYSSELNVNALELDDSALYLCASRLAGEPHNEQFFGPGTRLTVL.

The chain joins TRBV3-1 to TRBJ1-1; tentative D call: TRBD1 (6 bases). Deletions cut 6 bases from V and 1 base from J, with 12 bases between. The germline CDR1 and CDR2 sequences are LGHDT and YNNKEL (reference sequence). This CDR3 has 14 residues. The CDR3 is CASSHGQKNTEAFF. CDR3 nucleotide sequence: TGTGCCAGCAGTCACGGACAGAAGAACACTGAAGCTTTCTTT. Looking up the rest from reference TRBV3-1 and TRBJ1-1 gives the full variable domain: DTAVSQTPKYLVTQMGNDKSIKCEQNLGHDTMYWYKQDSKKFLKIMFSYNNKELIINETVPNRFSPKSPDKAHLNLHINSLELGDSAVYFCASSHGQKNTEAFFGQGTRLTVV.

This clonotype ranks as medium-sized. The J gene is TRBJ1-1, the V gene TRBV10-3; TRBD1 is a possible D gene (5 bases). Germline V CDR1 and CDR2: ENHRY, SYGVKD. Trimming removed 3 bases from V and 3 bases from J, with 17 bases in between. The CDR3 totals 16 residues. CDR3 in amino acids: CAISEVKRGTYTEAFF. In DNA form, the CDR3 reads TGTGCCATCAGTGAAGTGAAAAGGGGAACGTACACTGAAGCTTTCTTT.

This clonotype rates as medium-sized. J is TRBJ2-5 and V is TRBV12-3 or TRBV12-4; D remains unclear. The CDR3 has 11 residues. Trimming removed 6 bases from V and 2 bases from J, with 4 bases in between. Written as DNA, the CDR3 is TGTGCCAGCAGCGCACAAGAGACCCAGTACTTC. Amino acids: CASSAQETQYF.

This CDR3 is CAWSGTSGNIEQFF. The CDR3 coding sequence is TGTGCCTGGAGCGGGACTAGCGGGAATATTGAGCAGTTCTTC. The chain is built from TRBV30 and TRBJ2-1; 13 bases are a match to TRBD2. J was trimmed by 9 bases and V by 3 bases; bases with no gene match: 5. The CDR3 has 14 amino acids. Per germline, CDR1 GTSNPN and CDR2 SVGIG (reference sequence).

The chain carries TRBV14 and TRBJ2-3; no definite D call. The length of the CDR3 is 14 residues. Germline V lookup: CDR1 SGHDN, CDR2 FVKESK. V lost 1 base and J 4 bases, leaving 9 bases between the germline ends. DNA for the CDR3: TGTGCCAGCAGCCAAGGGGTAGAGGCAGATACGCAGTATTTT. It specifies CASSQGVEADTQYF.

The chain links TRBV12-3 or TRBV12-4 to TRBJ2-7, with D perhaps TRBD1 or TRBD2 (5 bases each). This CDR3 comprises 14 residues. Trimming took off 6 bases at V and 2 bases at J, with 14 bases between the two ends. The CDR3 here is CASSQSGTTYEQYF. The DNA for the CDR3 is TGTGCCAGCAGCCAATCCGGGACGACCTACGAGCAGTACTTC.

By sample share, this clonotype is medium-sized. V usage is TRBV7-9 and J usage is TRBJ1-2; D remains unclear. Trimming took off 4 bases at V and 1 base at J, with 7 bases between the two ends. The CDR3 extends over 13 amino acids. Germline V lookup: CDR1 SEHNR, CDR2 FQNEAQ (reference sequence). The CDR3 sequence is CASSSEINYGYTF. In DNA form, the CDR3 reads TGTGCCAGCAGCTCAGAAATTAACTATGGCTACACCTTC.

Of note for this clonotype: The junction differs from germline at one of its ends, possibly a read error. The J gene is TRBJ2-1, the V gene TRBV2, with TRBD2 matching over 14 bases. This CDR3 spans 14 amino acids. Germline CDR1 reads SNHLY; CDR2 reads FYNNEI. Here the CDR3 reads CASRGTSGSPRPIF. CDR3 coding DNA: TGTGCCAGCAGGGGGACTAGCGGGAGTCCACGGCCTATCTTC.

This clonotype was found many times. The chain employs TRBV10-3 and TRBJ2-2; 7 bases map to TRBD1. The CDR3 sequence is 15 residues long. Germline CDR1 and CDR2: ENHRY and SYGVKD. V was pared by 7 bases and J by 1 base, with 6 bases of the junction left unmatched. The CDR3 here is CAINLGQQNTGELFF. CDR3 bases: TGTGCCATCAACCTGGGACAGCAGAACACCGGGGAGCTGTTTTTT.

In its sample, this clonotype was seen many times. The chain recombines TRBV7-2 with TRBJ2-7; 8 nucleotides line up with TRBD2. Germline assignment: CDR1 SGHTA and CDR2 FQGNSA. V dropped 3 bases and J dropped 0; count of bases not matched to a gene: 4. CDR3 size: 15 residues. The chain's CDR3 is CASSFSGASSYEQYF. The DNA of the CDR3 is TGTGCCAGCAGCTTTAGCGGGGCTAGCTCCTACGAGCAGTACTTC.

This clonotype was found many times. V usage is TRBV7-9 and J usage is TRBJ2-3; 8 bases are shared with TRBD1. The CDR3 length is 14 residues. V was clipped by 4 bases and J by 3 bases; unmatched bases: 3. Looked up from germline, CDR1 is SEHNR and CDR2 is FQNEAQ (reference sequence). The CDR3 DNA follows: TGTGCCAGCAGCTCGACAGGGGAAACAGATACGCAGTATTTT. Amino acid sequence: CASSSTGETDTQYF.

This clonotype is medium-sized within its sample. V gene TRBV7-3 combines with J gene TRBJ2-3; TRBD2 aligns across 10 bases. Per germline, CDR1 SGHTA and CDR2 FQGTGA. The CDR3 is 15 amino acids. Unmatched junction bases numbered 5, after V lost 5 bases and J lost 3 bases. This CDR3 reads CASSVTSGETDTQYF. In nucleotides, the CDR3 is TGTGCCAGCAGCGTTACTAGCGGGGAGACAGATACGCAGTATTTT.

This clonotype was seen many times. The rearrangement joins TRBV20-1 to TRBJ1-2; perhaps TRBD1 as D (6 bases). With 1 base removed from V and 6 bases from J, the gap between germline ends came to 15 bases. Germline CDR1 and CDR2: DFQATT and SNEGSKA (reference sequence). The CDR3 covers 14 residues. The CDR3 sequence: CSARALRGADGYTF. DNA for the CDR3: TGCAGTGCTAGAGCGCTCCGGGGGGCAGATGGCTACACCTTC.

This clonotype was picked up many times. V gene TRBV4-3 combines with J gene TRBJ1-1, with D possibly TRBD1 on 5 matching bases. Germline assignment: CDR1 LGHNA and CDR2 YSLEER. The CDR3 covers 13 residues. V shed 4 bases and J shed 0 bases, with 6 bases lying between them. Here the CDR3 reads CASSRQLNTEAFF. DNA of the CDR3: TGCGCCAGCAGCCGACAGCTGAACACTGAAGCTTTCTTT.

This clonotype was counted many times. J is TRBJ1-5 and V is TRBV15; possible D gene TRBD1, 6 bases. Germline loops: CDR1 LNHNV, CDR2 YYDKDF (reference sequence). V lost 3 bases to trimming and J lost 2 bases, with 11 bases between them. The CDR3 covers 15 residues. Here the CDR3 DNA reads TGTGCCACCAGCAGTGCAGGGGATGGCAATCAGCCCCAGCATTTT. Encoded protein: CATSSAGDGNQPQHF.

This clonotype was counted at least ten times. This chain joins TRBV14 and TRBJ2-3; 7 bases are shared with TRBD2. The germline V gene encodes CDR1 SGHDN and CDR2 FVKESK. The J segment lost 0 bases and the V segment lost 4 bases, leaving 7 bases of the junction unmatched. The CDR3 extends over 16 amino acids. The DNA of the CDR3 is TGTGCCAGCAGCCGTCGAGTTAGCGGGAGCACAGATACGCAGTATTTT. It specifies CASSRRVSGSTDTQYF.

V and J are TRBV12-3 or TRBV12-4 and TRBJ2-5; 8 bases align to TRBD2. With 6 bases clipped from V and 4 bases from J, the junction kept 7 bases outside the gene matches. This CDR3 is built from 14 residues. The CDR3, as DNA: TGTGCCAGCAGGAAAAAAGCGGGAGCAGAGACCCAGTACTTC. It translates to CASRKKAGAETQYF.

The sample holds many counts of this clonotype. A read error is possible here, since a much larger clone lies one base away. The gene calls are TRBV29-1 and TRBJ1-2; D may be TRBD1 (5 bases). Trimming shortened V by 1 base and J by 2 bases, and 8 bases separated the two germline ends. Looked up from germline, CDR1 is SQVTM and CDR2 is ANQGSEA. CDR3 size: 13 residues. CDR3 residues: CSVEAGDNYGYTF. CDR3 DNA: TGCAGCGTTGAAGCCGGGGACAACTATGGCTACACCTTC.

There are many counts of this clonotype. The chain recombines TRBV12-3 or TRBV12-4 with TRBJ1-5, with 7 bases lining up with TRBD1. V gave up 6 bases and J gave up 7 bases; unmatched junction bases: 6. The CDR3 is made up of 13 amino acids. CDR3 sequence (DNA): TGTGCCAGCAGATACAGGGGTTGGCAGCCCCAGCATTTT. This sequence encodes CASRYRGWQPQHF.

There are many counts of this clonotype. The chain couples TRBV11-3 to TRBJ2-3, with TRBD2 identical over 11 bases. This CDR3 region has 15 residues. Germline V lookup: CDR1 SGHNT, CDR2 YENEEA. V dropped 4 bases and J dropped 1; count of bases not matched to a gene: 1. DNA for the CDR3: TGTGCCAGCAGCTCGGGACTAGCGGGCACAGATACGCAGTATTTT. As protein: CASSSGLAGTDTQYF. The full variable domain, in which reference TRBV11-3 and TRBJ2-3 provide the parts outside the CDR3, is EAGVVQSPRYKIIEKKQPVAFWCNPISGHNTLYWYLQNLGQGPELLIRYENEEAVDDSQLPKDRFSAERLKGVDSTLKIQPAELGDSAVYLCASSSGLAGTDTQYFGPGTRLTVL.

This clonotype was counted ten times or more. The chain joins TRBV2 to TRBJ2-7; D perhaps matches TRBD1 (6 bases). Trimming cost V 6 bases and J 2 bases, with 11 bases left between them. Germline values: CDR1 SNHLY, CDR2 FYNNEI. The CDR3 spans 13 residues. CDR3 region: CASRRQVAYEQYF. For the CDR3, the DNA is TGTGCCAGCAGAAGACAGGTAGCCTACGAGCAGTACTTC.

This clonotype came up many times. This chain links TRBV5-1 with TRBJ2-1; 7 nucleotides line up with TRBD1. CDR1 SGHRS and CDR2 YFSETQ come from the germline V gene. This CDR3 contains 16 residues. J lost 5 bases, V lost 2 bases, and 10 bases had no gene match. CDR3 coding DNA: TGCGCCAGCAGCTTTCCCCCGGGACAGAGAGACAATGAGCAGTTCTTC. This gives the protein CASSFPPGQRDNEQFF.

This clonotype was recorded at least ten times. The chain joins TRBV6-6 to TRBJ2-1, with 8 positions matching TRBD1. V shed 5 bases, J shed 5 bases, and the junction held 2 bases outside the gene matches. CDR1 and CDR2 from the germline V gene are MNHNY and SVGAGI (reference sequence). This CDR3 is 13 amino acids long. As DNA, the CDR3 is TGTGCCAGCAGTACGACAGGGGACAATGAGCAGTTCTTC. Translation: CASSTTGDNEQFF.

At least ten counts were recorded for this clonotype. The rearrangement uses TRBV11-1 and TRBJ2-3; D could derive from TRBD1 or TRBD2 (5 bases each). Germline CDR1 reads SGHAT; CDR2 reads FQDESV (reference sequence). The CDR3 is 16 residues long. The germline V and J ends were trimmed by 3 bases and 4 bases, with 17 bases remaining between them. CDR3 in amino acids: CASSFGTPGWADTQYF. The DNA of the CDR3 is TGTGCCAGCAGCTTCGGGACCCCAGGGTGGGCAGATACGCAGTATTTT.